A single sample is the source of the 10 T cell receptor beta chains below, sequenced in a study of T cell responses to AZD1222 COVID-19 vaccine. TCRdb keeps only in-frame clones here, not all; method: immunoSEQ multiplex PCR. The sample lists roughly 86,000 clones, 80% to 90% occurring once. This sample comprised peripheral blood, obtained on day 0 of AZD1222 vaccination. These receptors were obtained from an adult in good health.

This clone was found a few times. V gene TRBV4-1 combines with J gene TRBJ1-6; D may be TRBD1 (5 bases). Looked up from germline, CDR1 is MGHRA and CDR2 is YSYEKL. Between the trimmed V and J ends, which lost 3 bases and 7 bases, there was a span of 13 bases. The CDR3 consists of 15 residues. CDR3: CASSQAGRGNSPLHF. As DNA, the CDR3 is TGCGCCAGCAGCCAGGCGGGACGGGGAAATTCACCCCTCCACTTT.

The genes are TRBV12-5 and TRBJ2-7; D remains unclear. The germline V gene encodes CDR1 LGHNT and CDR2 FRNRAP. The V end lost 0 bases, the J end lost 5 bases, and 14 bases lay between the germline ends. This CDR3 contains 15 residues. The DNA for the CDR3 is TGTGCTAGTGGTTTGGTAGCAGGTGCCCGCCACGAGCAGTACTTC. Translation: CASGLVAGARHEQYF.

Written as DNA, the CDR3 is TGTGCCAGCAGCACCCGACAGTACGACAATGAGCAGTTCTTC. It encodes CASSTRQYDNEQFF. The rearrangement links TRBV21-1 to TRBJ2-1; whether TRBD1, the table's D call, matches the DNA was not checked. TRBV21-1 is a pseudogene. The CDR3 has 14 amino acids.

The rearrangement links TRBV6-2 or TRBV6-3 to TRBJ2-7; the D gene is possibly TRBD2 (7 bases). The germline V gene encodes CDR1 MNHEY and CDR2 SVGEGT. Trimming shortened V by 6 bases and J by 7 bases, and 25 bases separated the two germline ends. This CDR3 has 16 residues. The CDR3 sequence is CASSPPPGGRAEEQYF. Written as DNA, the CDR3 is TGTGCCAGCAGCCCTCCTCCCGGGGGGCGGGCGGAGGAGCAGTACTTC.

The J gene is TRBJ2-7, the V gene TRBV7-6; the D gene is possibly TRBD1 (5 bases). From germline, CDR1 is SGHVS and CDR2 FNYEAQ. Trimming cost V 1 base and J 5 bases, with 9 bases left between them. The CDR3 totals 13 residues. The CDR3 region is CASSLGQSNEQYF. The CDR3 DNA reads as TGTGCCAGCAGCTTAGGACAGTCCAACGAGCAGTACTTC.

This chain connects TRBV27 to TRBJ2-7; 8 nucleotides match TRBD1. CDR3 length: 15 amino acids. From germline, CDR1 is MNHEY and CDR2 SMNVEV (reference sequence). V shed 5 bases, J shed 3 bases, and the junction held 9 bases outside the gene matches. The DNA for the CDR3 is TGTGCCAGCAGTATCCGAGCCGACAGGGGCTACGAGCAGTACTTC. Translation: CASSIRADRGYEQYF.

This chain joins TRBV27 and TRBJ2-7; D not resolved. Germline CDR1 MNHEY, CDR2 SMNVEV (reference sequence). Trimming left V 4 bases short and J 5 bases short, with 6 bases between. The CDR3 is made up of 11 amino acids. CDR3 sequence: CASSSFHEQYF. DNA of the CDR3: TGTGCCAGCAGTTCTTTCCACGAGCAGTACTTC.

The chain combines TRBV7-2 with TRBJ2-3; 8 bases agree with TRBD2. V was pared by 2 bases and J by 4 bases, with 14 bases of the junction left unmatched. Germline CDR1 and CDR2: SGHTA and FQGNSA. CDR3 size: 18 residues. The CDR3, as DNA: TGTGCCAGCAGCTTAAGTCTTCTAATCGGGAGGGCGGCAGATACGCAGTATTTT. Translating it yields CASSLSLLIGRAADTQYF.

This chain joins TRBV11-3 and TRBJ2-1, with 11 bases lining up with TRBD2. Trimming at V came to 5 bases and at J to 13 bases, leaving 7 bases not matched to a gene. This CDR3 has 13 residues. Germline lookup yields CDR1 SGHNT and CDR2 YENEEA. CDR3 protein: CASSPPGLAEQFF. The CDR3 DNA reads as TGTGCCAGCAGCCCCCCGGGACTAGCGGAACAGTTCTTC.

The CDR3 bases are TGCAGCGCCCCCGGGCGGACAGAGAACACTGAAGCTTTCTTT. This encodes CSAPGRTENTEAFF. V gene TRBV29-1 combines with J gene TRBJ1-1; perhaps TRBD1 as D (6 bases). The germline V gene has CDR1 SQVTM and CDR2 ANQGSEA. The CDR3 consists of 14 residues. V was shortened by 7 bases and J by 1 base, with 16 bases between the two germline ends.